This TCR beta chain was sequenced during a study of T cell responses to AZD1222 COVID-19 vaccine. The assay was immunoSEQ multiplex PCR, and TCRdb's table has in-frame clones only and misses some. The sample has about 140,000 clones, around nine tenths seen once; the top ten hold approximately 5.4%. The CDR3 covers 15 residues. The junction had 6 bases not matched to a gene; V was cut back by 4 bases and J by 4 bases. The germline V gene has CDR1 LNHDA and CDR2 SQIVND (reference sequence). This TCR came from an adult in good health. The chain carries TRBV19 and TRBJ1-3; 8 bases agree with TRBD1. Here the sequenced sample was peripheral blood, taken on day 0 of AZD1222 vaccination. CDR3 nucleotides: TGTGCCAGTAGTACCGACAGGGGTTCGGGAAACACCATATATTTT. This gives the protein CASSTDRGSGNTIYF.